This T cell receptor (beta chain) was sequenced in a study of T cells in localized non-small cell lung cancer. The table came from immunoSEQ multiplex PCR; TCRdb's copy has only in-frame clones and leaves some out. The sample lists 30,000 to 50,000 clones, 75% to 85% occurring once. This specimen consisted of PBMCs, obtained before any cancer treatment. The sequence was obtained from a woman aged 35-75 years with stage II squamous cell lung carcinoma.

CDR3 sequence: CASSLFNSNQPQHF. Written as DNA, the CDR3 is TGTGCCAGTAGCTTATTTAATAGCAATCAGCCCCAGCATTTT. The chain employs TRBV19 and TRBJ1-5; unclear D gene. V dropped 6 bases and J dropped 0 bases, with 9 bases sitting between them. The CDR3 contains 14 residues. Germline CDR1 is LNHDA and CDR2 is SQIVND (reference sequence).